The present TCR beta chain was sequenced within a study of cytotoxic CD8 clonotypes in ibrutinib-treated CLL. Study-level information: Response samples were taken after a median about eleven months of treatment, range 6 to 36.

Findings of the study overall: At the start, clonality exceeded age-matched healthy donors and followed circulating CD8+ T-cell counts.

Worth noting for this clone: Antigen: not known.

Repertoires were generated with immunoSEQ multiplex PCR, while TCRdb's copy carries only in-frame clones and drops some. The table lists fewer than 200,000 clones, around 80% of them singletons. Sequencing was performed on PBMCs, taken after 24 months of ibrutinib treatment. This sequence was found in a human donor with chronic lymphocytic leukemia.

The CDR3 DNA reads as TGTGCCAGCAGCTTGGTTGAAAACTCCTATAATTCACCCCTCCACTTT. Translating it yields CASSLVENSYNSPLHF. The chain employs TRBV4-2 and TRBJ1-6; no firm D call. Trimming left V 5 bases short and J 0 bases short, with 11 bases between. The CDR3 runs 16 residues. Germline CDR1 is LGHNA and CDR2 is YNFKEQ.